This TCR beta chain was retrieved from a study of blood T cell repertoires in COVID-19 (dated by TCRdb to the early 2020s). Some background on the complete study: Samples covering the acute and convalescent phases of COVID-19 were provided by collaborators in the United States, Italy and Spain. The prospective study material was composed of cDNA or gDNA derived from T cells, B-cell-depleted T cells, or PBMCs. Subjects who had been exposed to COVID-19, were actively infected with it, or had recovered from it provided the deeply sampled blood TCRbeta repertoires that made up the dataset. The repertoires were released in a freely available public database intended as a resource for research on the immune response to SARS-CoV-2. Samples were obtained from the ongoing ImmuneRACE study (first 160 participants) and from over 1,000 subjects provided by 6 global collaborators. Nearly every sample came with metadata listing a de-identified subject ID, COVID-19 status, age in years and sex. Where HLA class I and class II types were available, the types were taken from metadata supplied by the sample provider, not from assay-based typing.

Each collaborating institution followed its own protocols to collect whole blood in K2EDTA tubes. Collaborator samples were shipped for TCRbeta analysis as frozen whole blood, isolated PBMCs, or DNA extracted from either sample type. Notes on this clone: Its antigen is unknown. No per-base quality is available; no much larger clone lies one base away.

Taken from the germline V gene (reference sequence), the CDR1 and CDR2 loops are SEHNR and FQNEAQ. Relative to germline, V is missing 0 bases and J is missing 4 bases, with 12 bases of the junction outside any gene match. The CDR3 contains 18 residues, cysteine and phenylalanine counted. The retained sequence is limited to the CDR3, 54 bases, with the frame set at the first base. TCRbeta CDR3 regions were amplified from genomic DNA by means of the immunoSEQ Assay, a bias-controlled multiplex PCR. In the authors' own workflow: The number of nucleated cells in each sample was estimated from the amplification of reference gene primers within the assay. Sequence reads were collapsed and filtered to measure the absolute abundance of every unique TCRbeta CDR3 rearrangement. For each sample, productive Simpson clonality was calculated as the square root of Simpson's diversity index across productive rearrangements. The clones in this table, taken by TCRdb from immuneACCESS, are in-frame only. Not every clone is retained; where verified, under half of the shortfall comes from an unresolved V gene, and the cause of the rest is unknown. V and J calls and clone size follow that table, whereas D and trimming were derived from the DNA. The sample table contains under 250,000 clones; only one count was recorded for approximately 80% of them. The top ten clones comprise about 27% of the sample.

The full study reports these points: The amount of clinical and demographic metadata varied by source and participant and was provided uncurated.

Specimen: peripheral blood. The V and J segments used are TRBV7-9 and TRBJ2-7; TRBD2 aligns with 10 central bases. The source of this sequence is a man aged 40-49 years with acute or convalescent COVID-19. This receptor carries the CDR3 CASSLAGARTSGLYEQYF. The DNA sequence reads TGTGCCAGCAGCTTAGCGGGGGCCCGGACTAGCGGCCTTTACGAGCAGTACTTC.